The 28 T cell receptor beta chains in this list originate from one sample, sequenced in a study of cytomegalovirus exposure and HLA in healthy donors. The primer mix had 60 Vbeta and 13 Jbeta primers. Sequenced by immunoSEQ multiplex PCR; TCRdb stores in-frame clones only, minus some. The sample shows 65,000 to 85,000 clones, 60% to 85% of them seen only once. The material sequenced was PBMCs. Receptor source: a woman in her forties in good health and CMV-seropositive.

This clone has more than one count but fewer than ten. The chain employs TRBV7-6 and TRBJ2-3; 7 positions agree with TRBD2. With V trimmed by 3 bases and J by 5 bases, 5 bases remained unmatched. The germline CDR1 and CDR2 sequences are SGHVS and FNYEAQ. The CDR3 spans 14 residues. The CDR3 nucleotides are TGTGCCAGCAGCTTGGGGGAGGGCCTAGATACGCAGTATTTT. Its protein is CASSLGEGLDTQYF.

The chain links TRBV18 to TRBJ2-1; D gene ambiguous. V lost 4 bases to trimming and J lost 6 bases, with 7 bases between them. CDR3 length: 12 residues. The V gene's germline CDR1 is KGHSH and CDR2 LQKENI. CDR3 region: CASSRPSNEQFF. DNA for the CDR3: TGTGCCAGCTCACGTCCCTCCAATGAGCAGTTCTTC.

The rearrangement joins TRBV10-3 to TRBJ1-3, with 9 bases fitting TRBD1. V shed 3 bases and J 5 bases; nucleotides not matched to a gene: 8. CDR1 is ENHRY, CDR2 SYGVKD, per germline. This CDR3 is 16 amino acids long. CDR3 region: CAISERQGEVRNTIYF. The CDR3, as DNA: TGTGCCATCAGTGAAAGACAGGGGGAAGTCAGAAACACCATATATTTT.

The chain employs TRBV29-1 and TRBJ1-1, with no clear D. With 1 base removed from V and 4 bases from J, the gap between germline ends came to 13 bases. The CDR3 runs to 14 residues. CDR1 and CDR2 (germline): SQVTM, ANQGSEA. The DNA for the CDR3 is TGCAGCGTTGAAGTCTCAGGTCCCGGCACTGAAGCTTTCTTT. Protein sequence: CSVEVSGPGTEAFF.

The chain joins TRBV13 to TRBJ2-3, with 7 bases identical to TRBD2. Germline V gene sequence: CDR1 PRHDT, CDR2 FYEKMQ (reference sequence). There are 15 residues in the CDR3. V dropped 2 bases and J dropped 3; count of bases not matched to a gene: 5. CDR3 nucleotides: TGTGCCAGCAGCTTATCGGCGGGGGTGACAGATACGCAGTATTTT. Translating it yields CASSLSAGVTDTQYF.

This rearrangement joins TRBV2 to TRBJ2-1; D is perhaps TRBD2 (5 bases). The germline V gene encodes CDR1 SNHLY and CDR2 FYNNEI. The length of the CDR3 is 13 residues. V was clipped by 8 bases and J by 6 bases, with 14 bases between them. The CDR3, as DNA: TGTGCCAGCGGGGAAGTACTAGGCAATGAGCAGTTCTTC. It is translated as CASGEVLGNEQFF.

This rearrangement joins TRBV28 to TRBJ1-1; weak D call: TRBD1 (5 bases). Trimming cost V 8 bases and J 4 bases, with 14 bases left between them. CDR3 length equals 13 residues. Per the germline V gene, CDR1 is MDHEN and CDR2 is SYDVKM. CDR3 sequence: CASERGGVTEAFF. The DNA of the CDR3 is TGTGCCAGCGAGCGGGGAGGGGTCACTGAAGCTTTCTTT.

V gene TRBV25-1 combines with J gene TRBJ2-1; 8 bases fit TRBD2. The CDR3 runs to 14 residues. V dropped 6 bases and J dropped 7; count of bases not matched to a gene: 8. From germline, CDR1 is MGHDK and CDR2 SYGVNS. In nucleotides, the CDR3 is TGTGCCAGCAGGGGCGGACTAGCCTTAAATGAGCAGTTCTTC. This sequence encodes CASRGGLALNEQFF.

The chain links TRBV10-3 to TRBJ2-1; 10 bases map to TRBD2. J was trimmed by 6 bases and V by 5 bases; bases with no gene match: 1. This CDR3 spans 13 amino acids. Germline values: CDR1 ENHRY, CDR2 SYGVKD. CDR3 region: CAISLAGVNEQFF. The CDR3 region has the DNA TGTGCCATCAGTCTAGCGGGAGTCAATGAGCAGTTCTTC.

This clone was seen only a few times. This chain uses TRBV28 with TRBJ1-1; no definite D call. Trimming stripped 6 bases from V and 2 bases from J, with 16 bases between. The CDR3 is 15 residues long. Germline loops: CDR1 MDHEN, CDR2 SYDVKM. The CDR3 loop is CASSVLDGSNTEAFF. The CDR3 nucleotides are TGTGCCAGCAGCGTCTTGGACGGGAGCAACACTGAAGCTTTCTTT.

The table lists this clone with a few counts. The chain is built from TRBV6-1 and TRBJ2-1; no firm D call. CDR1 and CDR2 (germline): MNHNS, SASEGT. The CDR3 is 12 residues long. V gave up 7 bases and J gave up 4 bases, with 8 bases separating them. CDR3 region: CASTYLYNEQFF. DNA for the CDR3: TGTGCCAGCACCTACCTTTACAATGAGCAGTTCTTC.

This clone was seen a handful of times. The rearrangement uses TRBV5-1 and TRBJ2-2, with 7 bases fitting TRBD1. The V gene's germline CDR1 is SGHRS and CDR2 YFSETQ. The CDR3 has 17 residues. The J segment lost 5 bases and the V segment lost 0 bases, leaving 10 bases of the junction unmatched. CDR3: CASSLGHRDSETGELFF. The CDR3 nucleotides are TGCGCCAGCAGCTTGGGGCATCGGGACAGCGAAACCGGGGAGCTGTTTTTT.

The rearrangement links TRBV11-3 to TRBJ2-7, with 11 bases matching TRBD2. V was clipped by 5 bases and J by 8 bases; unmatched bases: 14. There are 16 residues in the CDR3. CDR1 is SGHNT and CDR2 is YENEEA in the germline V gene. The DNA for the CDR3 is TGTGCCAGCAGCATCCTCCCGACTAGCGGGGCCAGAAAGCAGTACTTC. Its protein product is CASSILPTSGARKQYF.

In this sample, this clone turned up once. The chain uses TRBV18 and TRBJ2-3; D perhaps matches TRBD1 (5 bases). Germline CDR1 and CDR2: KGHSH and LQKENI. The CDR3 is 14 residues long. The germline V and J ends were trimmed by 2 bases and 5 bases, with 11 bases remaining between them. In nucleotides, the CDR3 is TGTGCCAGCTCACCAAGGGAAGGGGAAGATACGCAGTATTTT. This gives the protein CASSPREGEDTQYF.

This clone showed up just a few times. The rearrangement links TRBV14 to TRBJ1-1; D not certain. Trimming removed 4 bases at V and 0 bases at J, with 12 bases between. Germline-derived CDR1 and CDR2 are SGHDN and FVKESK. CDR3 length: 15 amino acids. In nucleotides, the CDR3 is TGTGCCAGCAGCCCCCGTCGGCAGGTGAACACTGAAGCTTTCTTT. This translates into CASSPRRQVNTEAFF.

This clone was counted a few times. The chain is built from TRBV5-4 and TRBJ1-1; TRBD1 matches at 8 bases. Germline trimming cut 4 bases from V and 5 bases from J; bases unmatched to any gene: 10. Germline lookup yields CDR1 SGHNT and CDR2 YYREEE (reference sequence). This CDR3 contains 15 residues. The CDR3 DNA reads TGTGCCAGCAGCACAACAGGGGGATCGGGGACTGAAGCTTTCTTT. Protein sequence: CASSTTGGSGTEAFF. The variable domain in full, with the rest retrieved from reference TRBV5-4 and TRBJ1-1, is ETGVTQSPTHLIKTRGQQVTLRCSSQSGHNTVSWYQQALGQGPQFIFQYYREEENGRGNFPPRFSGLQFPNYSSELNVNALELDDSALYLCASSTTGGSGTEAFFGQGTRLTVV.

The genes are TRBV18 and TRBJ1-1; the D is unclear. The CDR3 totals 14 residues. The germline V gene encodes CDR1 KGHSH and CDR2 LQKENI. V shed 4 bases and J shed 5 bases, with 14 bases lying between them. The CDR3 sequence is CASSLSRSLTEAFF. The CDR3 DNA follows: TGTGCCAGCTCACTTAGCCGATCTCTGACTGAAGCTTTCTTT.

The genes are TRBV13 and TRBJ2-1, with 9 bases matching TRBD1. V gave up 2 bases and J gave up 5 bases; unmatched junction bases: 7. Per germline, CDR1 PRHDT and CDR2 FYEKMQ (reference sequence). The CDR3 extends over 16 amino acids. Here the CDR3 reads CASSLRLGTGNNEQFF. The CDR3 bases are TGTGCCAGCAGCTTACGATTAGGGACAGGGAACAATGAGCAGTTCTTC. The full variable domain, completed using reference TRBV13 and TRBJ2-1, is AAGVIQSPRHLIKEKRETATLKCYPIPRHDTVYWYQQGPGQDPQFLISFYEKMQSDKGSIPDRFSAQQFSDYHSELNMSSLELGDSALYFCASSLRLGTGNNEQFFGPGTRLTVL.

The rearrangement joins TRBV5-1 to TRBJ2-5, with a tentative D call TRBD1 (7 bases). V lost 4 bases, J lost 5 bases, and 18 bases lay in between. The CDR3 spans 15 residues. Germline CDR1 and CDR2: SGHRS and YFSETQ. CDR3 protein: CASSGGTAHGETQYF. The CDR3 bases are TGCGCCAGCAGCGGAGGGACAGCACATGGGGAGACCCAGTACTTC. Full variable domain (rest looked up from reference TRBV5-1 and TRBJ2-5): KAGVTQTPRYLIKTRGQQVTLSCSPISGHRSVSWYQQTPGQGLQFLFEYFSETQRNKGNFPGRFSGRQFSNSRSEMNVSTLELGDSALYLCASSGGTAHGETQYFGPGTRLLVL.

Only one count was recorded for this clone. The CDR3 nucleotides read TGTGCCAGCAGCGGACAGTTCTACGAGCAGTACTTC. It translates to CASSGQFYEQYF. The chain links TRBV7-3 to TRBJ2-7; D perhaps matches TRBD1 (6 bases). The CDR3 loop spans 12 amino acids. Trimming left V 5 bases short and J 3 bases short, with 8 bases between. Germline assignment: CDR1 SGHTA and CDR2 FQGTGA. The whole variable domain, filled in from reference TRBV7-3 and TRBJ2-7, reads GAGVSQTPSNKVTEKGKYVELRCDPISGHTALYWYRQSLGQGPEFLIYFQGTGAADDSGLPNDRFFAVRPEGSVSTLKIQRTERGDSAVYLCASSGQFYEQYFGPGTRLTVT.

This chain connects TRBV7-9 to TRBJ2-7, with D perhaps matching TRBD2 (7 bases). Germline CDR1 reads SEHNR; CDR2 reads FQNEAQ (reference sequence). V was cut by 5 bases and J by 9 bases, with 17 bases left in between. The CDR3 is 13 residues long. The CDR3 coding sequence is TGTGCCAGCAGCCATGAGAGGGGGGGTGGGCAGTACTTC. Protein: CASSHERGGGQYF.

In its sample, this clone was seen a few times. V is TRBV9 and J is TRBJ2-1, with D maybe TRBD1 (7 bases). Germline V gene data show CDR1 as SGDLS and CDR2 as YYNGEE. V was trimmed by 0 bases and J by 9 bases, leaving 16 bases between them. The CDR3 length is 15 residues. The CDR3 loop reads CASSVASRGVGEQFF. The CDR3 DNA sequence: TGTGCCAGCAGCGTAGCCAGCAGGGGGGTTGGTGAGCAGTTCTTC.

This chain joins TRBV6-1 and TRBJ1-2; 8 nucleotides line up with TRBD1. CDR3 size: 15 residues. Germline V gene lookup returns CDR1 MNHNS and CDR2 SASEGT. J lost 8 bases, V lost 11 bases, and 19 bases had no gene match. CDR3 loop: CAGGDPAGGIEGYTF. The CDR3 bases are TGTGCCGGGGGGGATCCGGCAGGGGGCATTGAAGGCTACACCTTC.

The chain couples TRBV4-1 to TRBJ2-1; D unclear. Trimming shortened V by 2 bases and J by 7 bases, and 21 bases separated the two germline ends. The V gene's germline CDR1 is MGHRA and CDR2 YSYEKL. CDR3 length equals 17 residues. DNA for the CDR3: TGCGCCAGCAGCCAATTACTTACGCCCACTCGAGGAAATGAGCAGTTCTTC. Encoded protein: CASSQLLTPTRGNEQFF.

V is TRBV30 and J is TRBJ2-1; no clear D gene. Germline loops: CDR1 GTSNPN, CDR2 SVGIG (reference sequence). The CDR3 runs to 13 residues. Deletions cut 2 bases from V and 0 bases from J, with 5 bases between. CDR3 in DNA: TGTGCCTGGAGTAGGAGCTCCTACAATGAGCAGTTCTTC. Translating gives CAWSRSSYNEQFF.

CDR3 residues: CASSPQGMNTEAFF. The CDR3 DNA reads TGTGCCAGCAGCCCACAGGGGATGAACACTGAAGCTTTCTTT. This rearrangement joins TRBV5-6 to TRBJ1-1, with 7 positions matching TRBD1. With V trimmed by 4 bases and J by 0 bases, 3 bases remained unmatched. This CDR3 is built from 14 residues. Germline V lookup: CDR1 SGHDT, CDR2 YYEEEE.

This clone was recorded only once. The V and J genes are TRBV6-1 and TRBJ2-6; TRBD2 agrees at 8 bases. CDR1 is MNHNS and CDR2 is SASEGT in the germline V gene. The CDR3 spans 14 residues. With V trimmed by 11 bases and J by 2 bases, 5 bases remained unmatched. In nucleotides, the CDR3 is TGTGCCGGGAGCGGGAGTACTGGGGCCAACGTCCTGACTTTC. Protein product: CAGSGSTGANVLTF.

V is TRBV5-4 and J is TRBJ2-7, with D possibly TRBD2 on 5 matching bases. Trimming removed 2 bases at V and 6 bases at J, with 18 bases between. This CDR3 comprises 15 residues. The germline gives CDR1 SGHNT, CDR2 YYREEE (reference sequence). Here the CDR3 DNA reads TGTGCCAGCAGCTTCCCTAGCTCCGCACCCCCCGAGCAGTACTTC. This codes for CASSFPSSAPPEQYF.